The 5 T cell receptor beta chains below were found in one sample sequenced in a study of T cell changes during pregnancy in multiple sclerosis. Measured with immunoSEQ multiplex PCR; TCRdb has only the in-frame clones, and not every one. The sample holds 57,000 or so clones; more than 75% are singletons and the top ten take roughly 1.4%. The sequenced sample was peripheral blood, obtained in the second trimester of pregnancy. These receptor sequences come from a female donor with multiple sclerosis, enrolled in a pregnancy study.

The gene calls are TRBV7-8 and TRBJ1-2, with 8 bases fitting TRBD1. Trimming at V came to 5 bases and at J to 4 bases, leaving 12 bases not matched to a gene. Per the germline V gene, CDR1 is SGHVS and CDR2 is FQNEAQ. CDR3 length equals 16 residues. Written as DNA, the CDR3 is TGTGCCAGCAGCCTATATCAGGGGGCCGTTGGCTATGGCTACACCTTC. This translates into CASSLYQGAVGYGYTF.

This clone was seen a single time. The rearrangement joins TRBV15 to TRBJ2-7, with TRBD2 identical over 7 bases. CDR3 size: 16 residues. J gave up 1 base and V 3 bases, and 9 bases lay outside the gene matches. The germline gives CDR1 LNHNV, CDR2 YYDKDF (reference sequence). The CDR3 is CATSRGGEAKSYEQYF. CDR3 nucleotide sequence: TGTGCCACCAGCAGGGGGGGGGAGGCAAAGTCCTACGAGCAGTACTTC. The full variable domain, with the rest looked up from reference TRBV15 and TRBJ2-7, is DAMVIQNPRYQVTQFGKPVTLSCSQTLNHNVMYWYQQKSSQAPKLLFHYYDKDFNNEADTPDNFQSRRPNTSFCFLDIRSPGLGDTAMYLCATSRGGEAKSYEQYFGPGTRLTVT.

The CDR3 spells CASSFFGSPNEQFF. The CDR3 region has the DNA TGTGCCAGCAGCTTCTTCGGGAGCCCGAATGAGCAGTTCTTC. The J gene is TRBJ2-1, the V gene TRBV11-2; the D gene is possibly TRBD2 (6 bases). Trimming took off 3 bases at V and 7 bases at J, with 13 bases between the two ends. In germline, CDR1 is SGHAT, CDR2 FQNNGV. This CDR3 spans 14 amino acids.

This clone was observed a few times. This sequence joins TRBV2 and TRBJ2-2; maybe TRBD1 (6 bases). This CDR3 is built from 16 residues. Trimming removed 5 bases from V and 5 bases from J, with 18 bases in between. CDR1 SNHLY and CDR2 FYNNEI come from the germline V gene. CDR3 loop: CASSQSRQGRTGELFF. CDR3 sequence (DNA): TGTGCCAGCAGTCAGTCAAGGCAGGGGCGGACCGGGGAGCTGTTTTTT.

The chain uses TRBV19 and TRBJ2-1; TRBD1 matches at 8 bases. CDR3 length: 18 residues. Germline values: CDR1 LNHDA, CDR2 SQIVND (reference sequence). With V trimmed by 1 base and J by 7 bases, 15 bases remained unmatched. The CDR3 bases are TGTGCCAGTAGTATAGCTCGTCCCGGGACAGGTGAATGGAATGAGCAGTTCTTC. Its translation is CASSIARPGTGEWNEQFF.